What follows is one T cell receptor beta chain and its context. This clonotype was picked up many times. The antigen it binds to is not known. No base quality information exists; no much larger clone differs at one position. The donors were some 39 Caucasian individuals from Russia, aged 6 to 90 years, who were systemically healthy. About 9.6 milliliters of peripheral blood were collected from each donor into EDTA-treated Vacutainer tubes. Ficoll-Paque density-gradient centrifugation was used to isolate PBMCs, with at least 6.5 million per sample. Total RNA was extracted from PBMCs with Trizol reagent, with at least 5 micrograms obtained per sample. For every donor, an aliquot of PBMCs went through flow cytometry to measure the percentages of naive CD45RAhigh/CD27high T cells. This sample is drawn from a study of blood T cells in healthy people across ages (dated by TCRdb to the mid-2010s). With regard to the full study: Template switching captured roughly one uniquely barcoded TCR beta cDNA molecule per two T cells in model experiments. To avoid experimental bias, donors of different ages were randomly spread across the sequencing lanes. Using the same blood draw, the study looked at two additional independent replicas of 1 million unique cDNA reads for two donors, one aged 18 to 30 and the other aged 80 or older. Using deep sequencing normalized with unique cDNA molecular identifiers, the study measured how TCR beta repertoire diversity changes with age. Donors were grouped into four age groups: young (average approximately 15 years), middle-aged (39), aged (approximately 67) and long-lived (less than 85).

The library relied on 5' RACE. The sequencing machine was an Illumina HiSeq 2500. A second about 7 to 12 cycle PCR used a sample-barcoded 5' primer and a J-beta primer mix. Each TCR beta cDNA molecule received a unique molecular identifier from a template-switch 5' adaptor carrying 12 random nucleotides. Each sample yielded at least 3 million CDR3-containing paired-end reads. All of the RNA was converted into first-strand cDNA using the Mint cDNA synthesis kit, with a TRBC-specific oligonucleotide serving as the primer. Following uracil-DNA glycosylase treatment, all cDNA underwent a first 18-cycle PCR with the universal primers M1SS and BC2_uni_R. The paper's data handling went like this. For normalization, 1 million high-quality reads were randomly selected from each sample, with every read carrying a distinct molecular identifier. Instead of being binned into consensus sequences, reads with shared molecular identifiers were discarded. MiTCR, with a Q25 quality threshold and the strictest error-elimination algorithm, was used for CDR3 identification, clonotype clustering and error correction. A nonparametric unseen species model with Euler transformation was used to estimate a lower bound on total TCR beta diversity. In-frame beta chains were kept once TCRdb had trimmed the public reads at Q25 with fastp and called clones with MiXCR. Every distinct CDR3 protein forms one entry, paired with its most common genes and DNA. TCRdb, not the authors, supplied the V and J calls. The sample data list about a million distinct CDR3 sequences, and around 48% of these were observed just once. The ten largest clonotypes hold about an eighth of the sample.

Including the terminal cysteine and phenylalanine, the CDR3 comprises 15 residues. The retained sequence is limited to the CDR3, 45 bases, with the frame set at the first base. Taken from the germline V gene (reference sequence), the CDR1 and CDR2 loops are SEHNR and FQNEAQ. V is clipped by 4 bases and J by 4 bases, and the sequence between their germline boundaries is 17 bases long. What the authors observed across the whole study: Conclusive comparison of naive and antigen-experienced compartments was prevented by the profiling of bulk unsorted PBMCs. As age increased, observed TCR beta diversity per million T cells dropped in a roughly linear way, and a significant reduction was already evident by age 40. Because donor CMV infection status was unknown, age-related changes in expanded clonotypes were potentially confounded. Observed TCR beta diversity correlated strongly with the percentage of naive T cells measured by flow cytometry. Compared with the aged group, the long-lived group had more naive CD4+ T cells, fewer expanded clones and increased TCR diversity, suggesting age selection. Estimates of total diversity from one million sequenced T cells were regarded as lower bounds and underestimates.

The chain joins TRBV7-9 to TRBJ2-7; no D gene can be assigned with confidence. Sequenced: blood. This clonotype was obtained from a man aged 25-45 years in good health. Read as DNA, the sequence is TGTGCCAGCAGCTACCACAGCAGGCAGCTATACGAGCAGTACTTC. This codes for CASSYHSRQLYEQYF.